These 25 T cell receptor beta chains were sequenced from one sample in a study of blood T cell repertoires in COVID-19. Method: immunoSEQ multiplex PCR; TCRdb's copy keeps in-frame clones and lacks some. Of about 78,000 clones in the sample, roughly 89% were seen once. Material for sequencing was peripheral blood. The receptors shown here come from a woman older than 75 with active or convalescent COVID-19.

The rearrangement joins TRBV5-1 to TRBJ2-3; D is possibly TRBD2 (5 bases). CDR3 length: 13 amino acids. V was cut by 0 bases and J by 8 bases, with 10 bases left in between. The germline gives CDR1 SGHRS, CDR2 YFSETQ. CDR3 amino acids: CASSLGSSPTQYF. The DNA for the CDR3 is TGCGCCAGCAGCTTGGGTTCTAGCCCTACGCAGTATTTT. The full variable domain, its missing parts supplied by reference TRBV5-1 and TRBJ2-3, is KAGVTQTPRYLIKTRGQQVTLSCSPISGHRSVSWYQQTPGQGLQFLFEYFSETQRNKGNFPGRFSGRQFSNSRSEMNVSTLELGDSALYLCASSLGSSPTQYFGPGTRLTVL.

CDR3 protein: CASSYSFLLETQYF. Here the CDR3 DNA reads TGTGCCAGCAGTTACAGCTTTCTTTTAGAGACCCAGTACTTC. The rearrangement uses TRBV6-2 or TRBV6-3 and TRBJ2-5; D is unclear. Germline V gene lookup returns CDR1 MNHEY and CDR2 SVGEGT. The CDR3 contains 14 residues. Trimming removed 2 bases from V and 4 bases from J, with 11 bases in between.

This clone was counted a single time. This chain links TRBV7-9 with TRBJ1-2; the D is unclear. Germline V gives CDR1 SEHNR, CDR2 FQNEAQ (reference sequence). V shed 8 bases and J shed 12 bases, with 22 bases lying between them. The CDR3 loop spans 13 amino acids. CDR3 nucleotides: TGTGCCAGCTCCCGCGGGGAAGCGATCGGAAACACCTTC. Its translation: CASSRGEAIGNTF.

The chain couples TRBV27 to TRBJ1-1; 7 nucleotides line up with TRBD1. The CDR3 is 12 amino acids. Germline loops: CDR1 MNHEY, CDR2 SMNVEV (reference sequence). The V gene end was trimmed by 4 bases and the J gene end by 9 bases; junction bases not matched to a gene: 5. The CDR3 region has the DNA TGTGCCAGCAGTTCGACACAGGGGCAAGCTTTCTTT. Translation: CASSSTQGQAFF.

The chain links TRBV28 to TRBJ1-1; the match to TRBD1 covers 12 bases. The trim removed 7 bases at V and 12 bases at J, leaving 18 bases unmatched. This CDR3 is built from 16 residues. Germline assignment: CDR1 MDHEN and CDR2 SYDVKM. The CDR3 sequence is CASTSPLGDRGRRPFF. In DNA form, the CDR3 reads TGTGCCAGCACCTCTCCGTTAGGGGACAGGGGGCGTCGGCCTTTCTTT.

V usage is TRBV7-9 and J usage is TRBJ2-3; 8 bases map to TRBD2. CDR3 length: 14 residues. Germline lookup yields CDR1 SEHNR and CDR2 FQNEAQ (reference sequence). V dropped 3 bases and J dropped 4; count of bases not matched to a gene: 3. CDR3 in amino acids: CASSFWREADTQYF. Here the CDR3 DNA reads TGTGCCAGCAGCTTTTGGCGGGAGGCAGATACGCAGTATTTT.

The rearrangement uses TRBV27 and TRBJ2-1; D uncertain. The CDR3 contains 15 residues. The V gene's germline CDR1 is MNHEY and CDR2 SMNVEV (reference sequence). With 2 bases removed from V and 6 bases from J, the gap between germline ends came to 14 bases. The CDR3, as DNA: TGTGCCAGCAGTTTAGACCCACAGACCCGCAATGAGCAGTTCTTC. Amino acid sequence: CASSLDPQTRNEQFF.

V and J are TRBV7-9 and TRBJ1-1; 9 nucleotides align to TRBD1. V dropped 5 bases and J dropped 3; count of bases not matched to a gene: 4. In germline, CDR1 is SEHNR, CDR2 FQNEAQ (reference sequence). The CDR3 is 14 residues long. Here the CDR3 DNA reads TGTGCCAGCAGCACCAGACAGGGGGACACTGAAGCTTTCTTT. Protein sequence: CASSTRQGDTEAFF.

The CDR3 DNA reads as TGTGCCAGCAGCCAAGGTGGAGGGCCACCCACTGTC. This translates into CASSQGGGPPTV. V gene TRBV3-1 (or the pseudogene TRBV3-2) combines with J gene TRBJ2-7, with D tentatively TRBD2 (6 bases). CDR3 length: 12 amino acids. Germline V CDR1 and CDR2: LGHDT, YNNKEL (reference sequence).

The chain joins TRBV18 to TRBJ1-2, with a weak D call TRBD1 (6 bases). This CDR3 has 12 amino acids. Trimming left V 3 bases short and J 5 bases short, with 7 bases between. CDR1 and CDR2 from the germline V gene are KGHSH and LQKENI. The CDR3 here is CASSPGQYGYTF. CDR3 bases: TGTGCCAGCTCACCCGGACAGTATGGCTACACCTTC.

The chain has TRBV5-1 and TRBJ2-3, with 8 positions matching TRBD1. CDR3 length: 16 amino acids. The J segment lost 2 bases and the V segment lost 0 bases, leaving 5 bases of the junction unmatched. Germline V gene data show CDR1 as SGHRS and CDR2 as YFSETQ. The CDR3 DNA sequence: TGCGCCAGCAGCTTGGGCGGACAGGGAGACACAGATACGCAGTATTTT. Encoded protein: CASSLGGQGDTDTQYF.

V is TRBV11-3 and J is TRBJ2-1; 14 bases align to TRBD2. Germline CDR1 and CDR2: SGHNT and YENEEA. This CDR3 has 16 amino acids. The V gene end was trimmed by 5 bases and the J gene end by 7 bases; junction bases not matched to a gene: 7. DNA for the CDR3: TGTGCCAGCAGCACAATGACTAGCGGGAGGGTAAATGAGCAGTTCTTC. This gives the protein CASSTMTSGRVNEQFF.

V is TRBV2 and J is TRBJ2-5; TRBD2 might be the D (5 bases). Germline values: CDR1 SNHLY, CDR2 FYNNEI. This CDR3 spans 13 amino acids. Trimming took off 8 bases at V and 1 base at J, with 11 bases between the two ends. The CDR3 reads CASRGALQETQYF. CDR3 coding DNA: TGTGCCAGCCGGGGAGCTCTCCAAGAGACCCAGTACTTC. Variable domain in full (rest from reference TRBV2 and TRBJ2-5): EPEVTQTPSHQVTQMGQEVILRCVPISNHLYFYWYRQILGQKVEFLVSFYNNEISEKSEIFDDQFSVERPDGSNFTLKIRSTKLEDSAMYFCASRGALQETQYFGPGTRLLVL.

In this sample, this clone turned up a few times. This CDR3 is also generated by other DNA sequences in the sample. This chain connects TRBV7-6 to TRBJ1-5, with 9 nucleotides matching TRBD1. Germline lookup yields CDR1 SGHVS and CDR2 FNYEAQ. The CDR3 length is 15 residues. Trimming took 1 base from V and 2 from J; bases not matched to a gene: 0. The CDR3, as DNA: TGTGCCAGCAGCTTAGGGGACAGGGGCAATCAGCCCCAGCATTTT. Amino acids: CASSLGDRGNQPQHF.

The V call is TRBV29-1, the J call TRBJ2-7; 8 bases fit TRBD1. Unmatched junction bases numbered 5, after V lost 7 bases and J lost 0 bases. In germline, CDR1 is SQVTM, CDR2 ANQGSEA. This CDR3 is 13 amino acids long. The CDR3 bases are TGCAGCGGAGGACAGGGTGGCTCCTACGAGCAGTACTTC. Translating gives CSGGQGGSYEQYF.

CDR3 sequence: CASSVVSSGRNEQFF. The DNA of the CDR3 is TGTGCCAGCAGCGTAGTGTCTAGCGGGAGGAATGAGCAGTTCTTC. V usage is TRBV9 and J usage is TRBJ2-1; the match to TRBD2 covers 11 bases. After removal of 0 bases from V and 7 bases from J, the junction contained 3 bases not matched to a gene. This CDR3 is 15 amino acids long. Germline loops: CDR1 SGDLS, CDR2 YYNGEE.

The chain links TRBV6-5 to TRBJ2-1; D is undetermined. This CDR3 is 12 amino acids long. V was pared by 2 bases and J by 7 bases, with 6 bases between. The germline V gene encodes CDR1 MNHEY and CDR2 SVGAGI. As DNA, the CDR3 is TGTGCCAGCAGTTACCGGTGGAATGAGCAGTTCTTC. Translating it yields CASSYRWNEQFF.

This chain joins TRBV11-1 and TRBJ2-7; D ambiguous. Germline V gene lookup returns CDR1 SGHAT and CDR2 FQDESV (reference sequence). The CDR3 runs 11 residues. V lost 5 bases, J lost 5 bases, and 7 bases lay in between. CDR3 sequence: CASSRRDEQYF. The CDR3 nucleotides read TGTGCCAGCAGCCGCCGAGACGAGCAGTACTTC. Based on the CDR3 plus reference TRBV11-1 and TRBJ2-7, the full variable domain is EAEVAQSPRYKITEKSQAVAFWCDPISGHATLYWYRQILGQGPELLVQFQDESVVDDSQLPKDRFSAERLKGVDSTLKIQPAELGDSAMYLCASSRRDEQYFGPGTRLTVT.

The J gene is TRBJ2-7, the V gene TRBV2, with 9 bases fitting TRBD1. With V trimmed by 2 bases and J by 7 bases, 6 bases remained unmatched. The CDR3 totals 14 residues. In germline, CDR1 is SNHLY, CDR2 FYNNEI. Here the CDR3 reads CASSERGQGAEQYF. The CDR3 DNA reads as TGTGCCAGCAGTGAACGGGGACAGGGTGCGGAGCAGTACTTC.

The genes are TRBV10-3 and TRBJ2-7; 8 nucleotides line up with TRBD2. Unmatched junction bases numbered 13, after V lost 11 bases and J lost 7 bases. From germline, CDR1 is ENHRY and CDR2 SYGVKD. The CDR3 is made up of 13 amino acids. CDR3 sequence reads: CAAGGGASWEQYF. DNA for the CDR3: TGTGCCGCCGGGGGGGGCGCCTCTTGGGAGCAGTACTTC.

V usage is TRBV6-5 and J usage is TRBJ1-5; 7 nucleotides align to TRBD1. Per germline, CDR1 MNHEY and CDR2 SVGAGI. J lost 3 bases, V lost 6 bases, and 5 bases had no gene match. This CDR3 comprises 14 residues. The CDR3 protein is CASSSTGDNQPQHF. For the CDR3, the DNA is TGTGCCAGCAGCTCCACAGGGGACAATCAGCCCCAGCATTTT.

This clone is labeled as medium-sized (0.01 to 0.1%). The V gene is TRBV4-1, the J gene TRBJ1-2; D perhaps matches TRBD1 (5 bases). CDR3 size: 15 residues. V was trimmed by 1 base and J by 5 bases, leaving 14 bases between them. Germline lookup yields CDR1 MGHRA and CDR2 YSYEKL. In nucleotides, the CDR3 is TGCGCCAGCAGCCAAGGGGGCCCGACTAGGTATGGCTACACCTTC. Amino acid sequence: CASSQGGPTRYGYTF.

The chain joins TRBV15 to TRBJ2-2, with D tentatively TRBD2 (6 bases). The CDR3 extends over 14 amino acids. Per germline, CDR1 LNHNV and CDR2 YYDKDF (reference sequence). Deletions cut 6 bases from V and 0 bases from J, with 8 bases between. CDR3 residues: CATRGGTNTGELFF. DNA for the CDR3: TGTGCCACCAGGGGAGGCACGAACACCGGGGAGCTGTTTTTT.

CDR3 in amino acids: CASSLHPGLAGRDEQFF. The CDR3 nucleotides read TGTGCCAGCAGCTTGCATCCGGGACTAGCGGGAAGGGATGAGCAGTTCTTC. J is TRBJ2-1 and V is TRBV7-2, with TRBD2 matching 13 bases. The junction had 10 bases not matched to a gene; V was cut back by 3 bases and J by 8 bases. The CDR3 sequence is 17 residues long. Germline lookup yields CDR1 SGHTA and CDR2 FQGNSA. The entire variable domain, with the rest obtained from reference TRBV7-2 and TRBJ2-1, is as follows: GAGVSQSPSNKVTEKGKDVELRCDPISGHTALYWYRQSLGQGLEFLIYFQGNSAPDKSGLPSDRFSAERTGGSVSTLTIQRTQQEDSAVYLCASSLHPGLAGRDEQFFGPGTRLTVL.

About this clone: Additional DNA sequences in this sample encode the identical CDR3. The chain couples TRBV7-9 to TRBJ2-3; the D gene is possibly TRBD2 (6 bases). Trimming left V 3 bases short and J 0 bases short, with 7 bases between. Germline V gives CDR1 SEHNR, CDR2 FQNEAQ (reference sequence). CDR3 size: 14 residues. The chain's CDR3 is CASSLEGSTDTQYF. CDR3 DNA sequence: TGTGCCAGCAGCTTGGAGGGGAGCACAGATACGCAGTATTTT.